Below, 17 T cell receptor beta chains from the same sample are listed, as sequenced in a study of T cells in Graves' hyperthyroidism and ophthalmopathy. What was amplified from RNA transcripts were TCR beta CDR3 regions. Researchers ran a first-round RT-PCR on the TCR CDR3 using the HTBI primer set. Via MiXCR, TCRdb re-called the multiplex PCR reads, giving one row per CDR3 protein. The sample contains hundreds of thousands of distinct CDR3 sequences, roughly 37% of which appear only once. Sequenced material: blood. The origin of the receptors is a man younger than 35 with Graves' hyperthyroidism.

V and J are TRBV10-3 and TRBJ2-7, with 9 bases lining up with TRBD1. The V gene end was trimmed by 4 bases and the J gene end by 7 bases; junction bases not matched to a gene: 2. The CDR3 runs 12 residues. Germline lookup yields CDR1 ENHRY and CDR2 SYGVKD. The CDR3 sequence: CAISGGQGEQYF. CDR3 nucleotide sequence: TGTGCCATCAGTGGGGGACAGGGTGAGCAGTACTTC.

The V gene is TRBV6-2 or TRBV6-3, the J gene TRBJ2-5; D may correspond to TRBD1 or TRBD2 (5 bases each). Germline V gene sequence: CDR1 MNHEY, CDR2 SVGEGT. The V gene lost 2 bases and the J gene lost 2 bases, with 9 bases spanning the gap. This CDR3 has 14 amino acids. The CDR3 sequence is CASSYPGRQETQYF. The DNA of the CDR3 is TGTGCCAGCAGTTACCCGGGACGGCAAGAGACCCAGTACTTC.

The chain carries TRBV4-1 and TRBJ1-5, with a tentative D call TRBD1 (6 bases). Germline V gene data show CDR1 as MGHRA and CDR2 as YSYEKL. The CDR3 consists of 15 residues. The V end was cut by 1 base, the J end by 7 bases, with 14 bases between. The CDR3 reads CASSQVSSGAQPQHF. The CDR3 bases are TGCGCCAGCAGCCAAGTATCGTCAGGGGCCCAGCCCCAGCATTTT.

The genes are TRBV5-1 and TRBJ1-2; no reliable D call. Germline V gene lookup returns CDR1 SGHRS and CDR2 YFSETQ. The CDR3 extends over 13 amino acids. Trimming removed 7 bases from V and 1 base from J, with 11 bases in between. The chain's CDR3 is CASAFEVNYGYTF. Here the CDR3 DNA reads TGCGCCAGCGCTTTCGAGGTTAACTATGGCTACACCTTC.

Many counts were recorded for this clonotype. The chain couples TRBV16 to TRBJ1-2; unclear D gene. Germline V gene data show CDR1 as KGHSY and CDR2 as FQNENV. V lost 4 bases and J 8 bases, leaving 8 bases between the germline ends. CDR3 length equals 11 residues. CDR3 sequence: CASSLGSGYTF. For the CDR3, the DNA is TGTGCCAGCAGCCTGGGAAGCGGCTACACCTTC.

The J gene is TRBJ1-1, the V gene TRBV5-6, with TRBD1 matching over 11 bases. The CDR3 sequence is 16 residues long. With 4 bases clipped from V and 3 bases from J, the junction kept 8 bases outside the gene matches. The germline gives CDR1 SGHDT, CDR2 YYEEEE. The CDR3 DNA follows: TGTGCCAGCAGCCCCGGACAGGGGGCGAGGGACACTGAAGCTTTCTTT. Protein sequence: CASSPGQGARDTEAFF.

The chain carries TRBV13 and TRBJ1-1; the match to TRBD1 covers 10 bases. V shed 6 bases and J 6 bases; nucleotides not matched to a gene: 7. CDR1 and CDR2 from the germline V gene are PRHDT and FYEKMQ (reference sequence). The CDR3 loop spans 14 amino acids. CDR3 region: CASRLPGQGPEAFF. The CDR3 DNA reads as TGTGCCAGCAGGTTGCCGGGACAGGGGCCTGAAGCTTTCTTT.

As for this clonotype: A clone one base away is much larger, so this may be a read error. The CDR3 is CASNTLAGKTGELFF. DNA for the CDR3: TGTGCCAGCAACACGCTAGCGGGGAAGACCGGGGAGCTGTTTTTT. This sequence joins TRBV2 and TRBJ2-2, with 9 bases matching TRBD2. This CDR3 spans 15 amino acids. In germline, CDR1 is SNHLY, CDR2 FYNNEI. V gave up 7 bases and J gave up 5 bases; unmatched junction bases: 8.

This clonotype has at least ten counts. The chain employs TRBV2 and TRBJ1-5; tentative D call: TRBD1 (6 bases). The CDR3 has 15 amino acids. Trimming took off 2 bases at V and 5 bases at J, with 13 bases between the two ends. Germline V CDR1 and CDR2: SNHLY, FYNNEI. The CDR3 reads CASSEIRQDHQPQHF. As DNA, the CDR3 is TGTGCCAGCAGTGAAATAAGACAGGACCATCAGCCCCAGCATTTT.

The J gene is TRBJ1-1, the V gene TRBV12-3 or TRBV12-4; TRBD1 is a possible D gene (5 bases). Trimming shortened V by 3 bases and J by 12 bases, and 14 bases separated the two germline ends. The CDR3 has 12 amino acids. CDR3 loop: CASSFMGDGTFF. DNA of the CDR3: TGTGCCAGCAGTTTTATGGGGGACGGAACTTTCTTT.

In regard to this clonotype: This clone may be a read error of a much larger clone one base away. V gene TRBV11-3 combines with J gene TRBJ2-5; D is tentatively TRBD1 or TRBD2 (6 bases each). The CDR3 is 15 residues long. Germline lookup yields CDR1 SGHNT and CDR2 YENEEA. The CDR3 protein is CAGSDPRRDIETQYF. The CDR3 DNA reads TGTGCCGGCAGTGACCCAAGGCGGGACATTGAGACCCAGTACTTC.

A few counts support this clonotype. The chain joins TRBV6-6 to TRBJ2-2; the D gene is possibly TRBD1 (6 bases). V lost 5 bases to trimming and J lost 7 bases, with 11 bases between them. CDR1 and CDR2 (germline): MNHNY, SVGAGI (reference sequence). The CDR3 is 13 amino acids. The CDR3: CASSPRGNGELFF. CDR3 bases: TGTGCCAGCAGTCCGAGGGGGAACGGGGAGCTGTTTTTT.

This clonotype was counted ten times or more. The V call is TRBV12-3 or TRBV12-4, the J call TRBJ1-2, with 7 bases matching TRBD1. The V segment lost 5 bases and the J segment 6 bases; nucleotides outside the gene matches: 9. The CDR3 spans 14 residues. CDR3 residues: CASSPHMTGNGYTF. DNA for the CDR3: TGTGCCAGCAGTCCCCACATGACAGGGAATGGCTACACCTTC.

The V and J genes are TRBV5-1 and TRBJ1-1; tentatively, D is TRBD1 (6 bases). The CDR3 is 13 amino acids. Germline V lookup: CDR1 SGHRS, CDR2 YFSETQ. V was cut by 2 bases and J by 6 bases, with 11 bases left in between. CDR3 region: CASSFREGAEAFF. CDR3 coding DNA: TGCGCCAGCAGCTTTAGGGAGGGGGCTGAAGCTTTCTTT.

In its sample, this clonotype was seen many times. The genes are TRBV9 and TRBJ1-2, with D tentatively TRBD1 (5 bases). This CDR3 is built from 15 residues. The V and J ends lost 3 bases and 5 bases respectively, with 17 bases between them. Per the germline V gene, CDR1 is SGDLS and CDR2 is YYNGEE. This chain's CDR3 is CASSAPQGREYGYTF. CDR3 nucleotides: TGTGCCAGCAGCGCCCCGCAGGGCCGTGAATATGGCTACACCTTC. Full variable domain (missing parts from reference TRBV9 and TRBJ1-2): DSGVTQTPKHLITATGQRVTLRCSPRSGDLSVYWYQQSLDQGLQFLIQYYNGEERAKGNILERFSAQQFPDLHSELNLSSLELGDSALYFCASSAPQGREYGYTFGSGTRLTVV.

To note about this clonotype: Without the conserved terminal phenylalanine or tryptophan, this CDR3 likely stems from a read error. CDR3: CASSGDLNTEAFI. For the CDR3, the DNA is TGTGCCAGTAGTGGGGATTTGAACACTGAAGCTTTCATT. The gene calls are TRBV19 and TRBJ1-1; no clear D gene. Per germline, CDR1 LNHDA and CDR2 SQIVND (reference sequence). This CDR3 contains 13 residues. The V end was cut by 5 bases, the J end by 0 bases, with 7 bases between.

Concerning this clonotype: At one end, the junction sequence differs from germline, possibly due to a read error. The chain combines TRBV4-2 with TRBJ2-2; possible D gene TRBD2, 7 bases. Per germline, CDR1 LGHNA and CDR2 YNFKEQ. This CDR3 has 15 residues. The CDR3 sequence: CASSLDGGPTGELLF. CDR3 nucleotides: TGTGCCAGCAGCCTTGACGGGGGGCCCACCGGGGAGCTGCTTTTT.